This T cell receptor beta chain was identified during a study of T cells after yellow fever vaccination. Study-wide context: Fractions containing few cells were prepared with SMART-Seq v4 Ultra Low Input.

A single record per CDR3 protein comes from TCRdb applying MiXCR to the 5' RACE reads. The sample has some 110,000 distinct CDR3 sequences, 6.5% to 9% seen once. In this sample, this clonotype turned up many times. This CDR3 has 21 residues. Germline loops: CDR1 LGHNA, CDR2 YNFKEQ. J lost 3 bases, V lost 4 bases, and 21 bases had no gene match. The chain has TRBV4-2 and TRBJ2-5, with 12 bases aligning to TRBD2. The sample in question was CD4+ T cells sorted from PBMCs, obtained roughly 47 days after the first yellow fever vaccination. This receptor was taken from a man aged 18 to 29 who received the YFV17D yellow fever vaccine. CDR3 nucleotides: TGTGCCAGCAGCCCGAGACGAACGACTAGCGGGGGACCCTTACAAAAAGAGACCCAGTACTTC. This gives the protein CASSPRRTTSGGPLQKETQYF.